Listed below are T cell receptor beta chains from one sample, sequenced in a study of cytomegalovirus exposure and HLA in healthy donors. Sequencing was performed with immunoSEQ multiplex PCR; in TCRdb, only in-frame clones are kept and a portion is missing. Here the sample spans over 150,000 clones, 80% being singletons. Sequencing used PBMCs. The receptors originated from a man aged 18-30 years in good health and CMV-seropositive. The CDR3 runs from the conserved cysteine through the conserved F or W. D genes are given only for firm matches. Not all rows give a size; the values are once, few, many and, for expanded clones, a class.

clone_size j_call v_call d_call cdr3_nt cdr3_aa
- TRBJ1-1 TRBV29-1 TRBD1 TGCAGCGTTGAAACCGGGACAGCCGCCACTGAAGCTTTCTTT CSVETGTAATEAFF
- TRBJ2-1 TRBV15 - TGTGCCACCAGCAGACCGGACCAGGGGTATGAGCAGTTCTTC CATSRPDQGYEQFF
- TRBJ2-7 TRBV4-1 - TGCGCCAGCAGCCAAGATAGACTCTCCGACGAGCAGTACTTC CASSQDRLSDEQYF
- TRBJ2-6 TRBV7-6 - TGTGCCAGCAGCTTAGTCAGCTCTGGGGCCAACGTCCTGACTTTC CASSLVSSGANVLTF
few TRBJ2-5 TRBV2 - TGTGCCAGCAGCCCACAAGAGACCCAGTACTTC CASSPQETQYF
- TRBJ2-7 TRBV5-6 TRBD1 TGTGCCAGCAGCAGGGACAGATACTCCTACGAGCAGTACTTC CASSRDRYSYEQYF
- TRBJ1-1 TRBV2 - TGTGCCCGGGCGGGCGACGACACTGAAGCTTTCTTT CARAGDDTEAFF
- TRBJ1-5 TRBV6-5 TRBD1 TGTGCCAGCAGTTCTGGACAGGGCAATCAGCCCCAGCATTTT CASSSGQGNQPQHF
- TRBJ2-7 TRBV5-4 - TGTGCCAGCAGCTCATCGGGAGCCAACGGCGAGCAGTACTTC CASSSSGANGEQYF
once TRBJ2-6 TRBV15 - TGTGCCACCACCGCTCCTGGGGCCAACGGCCTGACTTTC CATTAPGANGLTF
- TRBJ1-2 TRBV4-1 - TGCGCCAGCAGCCAAGAGGCAGTGCTAGGTGGCTACACCTTC CASSQEAVLGGYTF
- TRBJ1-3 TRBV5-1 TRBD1 TGCGCCAGCAGCGTCACGGGACAGGGTGTGGGAAACACCATATATTTT CASSVTGQGVGNTIYF
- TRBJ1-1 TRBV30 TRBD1 TGTGCCGGGGACAGGTCGAGGACTGAAGCTTTCTTT CAGDRSRTEAFF
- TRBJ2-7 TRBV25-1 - TGTGCCAGCAGTGATAGTTCGAGCAGGTCCTCCTACGAGCAGTACTTC CASSDSSSRSSYEQYF
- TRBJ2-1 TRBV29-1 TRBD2 TGCAGCGCCCAGAGAGCGGGAGTTCCCAATGAGCAGTTCTTC CSAQRAGVPNEQFF
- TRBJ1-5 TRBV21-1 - TGTGCCATTCCCCCAAGCGGGGGTATAGATCAGCCCCAGCATTTT CAIPPSGGIDQPQHF
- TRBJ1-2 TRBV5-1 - TGCGCCAGCAGCTTGTCCGGTACTTATGGCTACACCTTC CASSLSGTYGYTF
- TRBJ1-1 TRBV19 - TGTGCCAGTAGTTACCGGGTATTTGCTGAAGCTTTCTTT CASSYRVFAEAFF
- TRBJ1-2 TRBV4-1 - TGCGCCAGCAGCCAAGAAGGAGCGATCTACTATGGCTACACCTTC CASSQEGAIYYGYTF
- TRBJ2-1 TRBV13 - TGTGCCAGCAGCTACGTAATGGGGGACTCGAGCTCCTACAATGAGCAGTTCTTC CASSYVMGDSSSYNEQFF
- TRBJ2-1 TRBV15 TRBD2 TGTGCCACTAGCAGAGGACTAGCGGGAAAGGAGTACAATGAGCAGTTCTTC CATSRGLAGKEYNEQFF
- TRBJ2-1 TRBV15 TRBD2 TGTGCCACCAGCCGCTATAGCGGGGGTAATTATGAGCAGTTCTTC CATSRYSGGNYEQFF
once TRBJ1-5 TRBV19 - TGTGCCAGTAGTATTTACTCTCGGGAGCAGCCCCAGCATTTT CASSIYSREQPQHF
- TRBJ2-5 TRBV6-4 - TGTGCCAGCAGTGACTCGTCCAGGGTCGCTAAAGAGACCCAGTACTTC CASSDSSRVAKETQYF
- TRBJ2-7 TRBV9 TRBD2 TGTGCCAGCAGCGTTGCCGGGACTACCTACGAGCAGTACTTC CASSVAGTTYEQYF
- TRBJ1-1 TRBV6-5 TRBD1 TGTGCCAGCAGCCGGGGGACAGCTGAAGCTTTCTTT CASSRGTAEAFF
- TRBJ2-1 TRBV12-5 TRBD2 TGTGCTAGTGGTTTCCACACCAGCGGGAGTTCCTACAATGAGCAGTTCTTC CASGFHTSGSSYNEQFF
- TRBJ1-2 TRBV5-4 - TGTGCCAGCAGCTTGGTTGGCCCAGTCAACTATGGCTACACCTTC CASSLVGPVNYGYTF
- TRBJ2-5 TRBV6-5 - TGTGCCAGCAGTTTAGGCGGAAGGGGAGAGACCCAGTACTTC CASSLGGRGETQYF
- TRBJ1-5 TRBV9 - TGTGCCAGCAGCGCGACAGCTTATAGCAATCAGCCCCAGCATTTT CASSATAYSNQPQHF
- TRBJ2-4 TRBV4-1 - TGCGCCAGCAGCCAAGATATCCCAGGGGAGACCAAAAACATTCAGTACTTC CASSQDIPGETKNIQYF
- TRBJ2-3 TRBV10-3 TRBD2 TGTGCCATCAGTAGCGGGAGTGCAGATACGCAGTATTTT CAISSGSADTQYF
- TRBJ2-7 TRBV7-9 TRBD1 TGTGCCAGCAGCTTGGGGACAGGAGCCTACGAGCAGTACTTC CASSLGTGAYEQYF
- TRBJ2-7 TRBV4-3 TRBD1 TGCGCCAGCAGCCAAGATCGCGGGACAGGGTCCTACGAGCAGTACTTC CASSQDRGTGSYEQYF
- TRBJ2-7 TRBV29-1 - TGCAGCATCTACGAGGAAAGCTCCTACGAGCAGTACTTC CSIYEESSYEQYF
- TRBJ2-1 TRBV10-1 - TGCGCCGATGCGAGCGGCGGGAAAGGGTCCTACAATGAGCAGTTCTTC CADASGGKGSYNEQFF
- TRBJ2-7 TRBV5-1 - TGCGCCAGCAGCTTTGGCAGGGGATCCGACGAGCAGTACTTC CASSFGRGSDEQYF
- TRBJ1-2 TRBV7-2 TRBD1 TGTGCCAGCAGCTTCTCCGGGGACAGGGGATCCCTTTTGATAGGCTACACCTTC CASSFSGDRGSLLIGYTF
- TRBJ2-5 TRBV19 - TGTGCCAGTAGTATAGATCTGGACTCTCAAGAGACCCAGTACTTC CASSIDLDSQETQYF
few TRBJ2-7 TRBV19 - TGTGCCAGTAGTATAAGTGCAGGGCGAATTTACGAGCAGTACTTC CASSISAGRIYEQYF
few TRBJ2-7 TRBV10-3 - TGTGCCATCAGTGATATACGGGAAGAAAGTACCTACGAGCAGTACTTC CAISDIREESTYEQYF
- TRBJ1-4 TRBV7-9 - TGTTCCAGCAGCCTCCCCCAGGGGATAAATGAAAAACTGTTTTTT CSSSLPQGINEKLFF
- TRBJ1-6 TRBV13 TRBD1 TGTGCCAGCAGCCTAGGACAGGGAAATAATTCACCCCTCCACTTT CASSLGQGNNSPLHF
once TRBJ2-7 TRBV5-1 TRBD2 TGCGCCAGCAGCTTTAGCACTAGCGGGGGCCCAGCCTACGAGCAGTACTTC CASSFSTSGGPAYEQYF
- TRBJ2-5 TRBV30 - TGTGCCTGGTCCAAGCCGGGGGGCGAGTACGAGACCCAGTACTTC CAWSKPGGEYETQYF
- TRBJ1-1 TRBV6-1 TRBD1 TGTGCCAGCAGTGAATGGACAGGGGCGAACACTGAAGCTTTCTTT CASSEWTGANTEAFF
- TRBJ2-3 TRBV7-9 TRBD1 TGTGCCAGCAGCGGAGGGACAGGGGGGATTCCAATTACGCAGTATTTT CASSGGTGGIPITQYF
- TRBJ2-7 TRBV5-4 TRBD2 TGTGCCAGCAGCCGCGGGGGTTCCCCTTACCTCGAGCAGTACTTC CASSRGGSPYLEQYF
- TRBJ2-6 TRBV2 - TGTGCCAGCAGTGTGCCGAGCACGCGCTCTGGGGCCAACGTCCTGACTTTC CASSVPSTRSGANVLTF
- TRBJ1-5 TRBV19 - TGTGCCAGTAGTATGTACGGGGTCCGCAATCAGCCCCAGCATTTT CASSMYGVRNQPQHF
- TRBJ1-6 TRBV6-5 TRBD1 TGTGCCAGCACGAGGGGGACAGAGGGTTCACCCCTCCACTTT CASTRGTEGSPLHF
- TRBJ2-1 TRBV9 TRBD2 TGTGCCAGCAACGGCGGGGGGTCCTACAATGAGCAGTTCTTC CASNGGGSYNEQFF
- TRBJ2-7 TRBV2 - TGTGCCAGCGACGGCGGGGTAACCTACGAGCAGTACTTC CASDGGVTYEQYF
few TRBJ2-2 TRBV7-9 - TGTGCCAGCAGCGGCGGGGGCTGGGGCACCGGGGAGCTGTTTTTT CASSGGGWGTGELFF
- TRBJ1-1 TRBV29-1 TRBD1 TGCAGCGTCCAGACAGGGCCGAACACTGAAGCTTTCTTT CSVQTGPNTEAFF
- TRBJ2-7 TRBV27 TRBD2 TGTGCCAGCAGTTGGACTAGCGGAACCTACGAGCAGTACTTC CASSWTSGTYEQYF
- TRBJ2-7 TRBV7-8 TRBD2 TGTGCCAGCAGCCCCGGACTAGCGGGATCCTACGAGCAGTACTTC CASSPGLAGSYEQYF
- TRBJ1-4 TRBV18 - TGTGCCAGCTCACCCGGACAGAGCAATGAAAAACTGTTTTTT CASSPGQSNEKLFF
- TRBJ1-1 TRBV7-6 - TGTGCCAGCAGCTTAGCGGACGGGGGGAGCACTGAAGCTTTCTTT CASSLADGGSTEAFF
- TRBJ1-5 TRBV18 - TGTGCCAGCTCACGAGATAGCAATCAGCCCCAGCATTTT CASSRDSNQPQHF